This TCR beta chain was sequenced for a study of response to subunit inactivated influenza vaccine. This clonotype was picked up a small number of times. One entry per CDR3 protein results from TCRdb running MiXCR on the RT-PCR reads. Of roughly 620,000 distinct CDR3 sequences listed, about 10% were seen once; the top ten hold 8% to 13%. The V end lost 11 bases, the J end lost 2 bases, and 26 bases lay between the germline ends. The CDR3 is 17 residues long. CDR1 MDHEN and CDR2 SYDVKM come from the germline V gene. These data were likewise used in another study, on T cells expressing NK-cell markers. That study adds: Template switching by 5'RACE with UMIs generated the TCR beta cDNA.

The sequences come from PBMCs from blood, collected on the day of vaccination. The source of this sequence is a man aged 45 to 65 who received an inactivated influenza vaccine. The chain employs TRBV28 and TRBJ2-3, with D perhaps assigned TRBD1 or TRBD2 (6 bases each). In DNA, the CDR3 is TGTGCCGCCCTGGGGGGCGTTAGCGGACTTAACACAGATACGCAGTATTTT. It codes for CAALGGVSGLNTDTQYF.